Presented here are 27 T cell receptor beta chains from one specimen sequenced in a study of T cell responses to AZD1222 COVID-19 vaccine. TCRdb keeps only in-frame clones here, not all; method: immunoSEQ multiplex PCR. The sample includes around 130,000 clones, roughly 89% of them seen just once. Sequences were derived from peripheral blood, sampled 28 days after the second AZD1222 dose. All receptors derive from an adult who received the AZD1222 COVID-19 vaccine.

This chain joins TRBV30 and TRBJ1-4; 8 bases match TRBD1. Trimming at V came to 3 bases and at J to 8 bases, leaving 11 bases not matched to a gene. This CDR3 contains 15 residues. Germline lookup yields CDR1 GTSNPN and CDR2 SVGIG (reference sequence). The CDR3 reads CAWSLLRQGQEKLFF. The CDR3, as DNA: TGTGCCTGGAGCCTACTAAGACAGGGGCAAGAAAAACTGTTTTTT.

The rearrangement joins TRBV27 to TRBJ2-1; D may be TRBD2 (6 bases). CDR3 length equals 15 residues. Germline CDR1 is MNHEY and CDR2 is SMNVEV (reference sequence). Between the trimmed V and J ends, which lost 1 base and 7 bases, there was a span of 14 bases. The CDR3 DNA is TGTGCCAGCAGTTTATGGGGACCCCGGGGGAATGAGCAGTTCTTC. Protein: CASSLWGPRGNEQFF.

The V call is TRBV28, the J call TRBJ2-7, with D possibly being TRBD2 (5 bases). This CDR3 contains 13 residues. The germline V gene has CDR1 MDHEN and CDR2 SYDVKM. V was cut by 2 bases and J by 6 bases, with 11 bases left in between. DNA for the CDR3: TGTGCCAGCAGTTTACCAGGACGGGGCGAGCAGTACTTC. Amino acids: CASSLPGRGEQYF.

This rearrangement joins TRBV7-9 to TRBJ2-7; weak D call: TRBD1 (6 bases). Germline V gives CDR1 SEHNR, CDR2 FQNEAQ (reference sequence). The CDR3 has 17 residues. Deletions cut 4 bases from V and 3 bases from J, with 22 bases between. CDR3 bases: TGTGCCAGCAGCTCCGGCGAAGGACAGCCGAGCGACTACGAGCAGTACTTC. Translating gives CASSSGEGQPSDYEQYF.

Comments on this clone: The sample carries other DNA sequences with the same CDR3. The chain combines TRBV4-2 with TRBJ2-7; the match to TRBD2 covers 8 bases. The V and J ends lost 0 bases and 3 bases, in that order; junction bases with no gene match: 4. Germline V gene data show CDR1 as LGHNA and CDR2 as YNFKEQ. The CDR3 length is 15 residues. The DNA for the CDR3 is TGTGCCAGCAGCCAAGAAACTAGCGGAAGCTACGAGCAGTACTTC. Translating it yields CASSQETSGSYEQYF.

The CDR3 DNA follows: TGTGCCAGCACGGATGCGAATCAGCCCCAGCATTTT. This sequence encodes CASTDANQPQHF. The chain carries TRBV6-6 and TRBJ1-5; unclear D gene. Trimming shortened V by 7 bases and J by 4 bases, and 8 bases separated the two germline ends. The CDR3 extends over 12 amino acids. CDR1 MNHNY and CDR2 SVGAGI come from the germline V gene (reference sequence).

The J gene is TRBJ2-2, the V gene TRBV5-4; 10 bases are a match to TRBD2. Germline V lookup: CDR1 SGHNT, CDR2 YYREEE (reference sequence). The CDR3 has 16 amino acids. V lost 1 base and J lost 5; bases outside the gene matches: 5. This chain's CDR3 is CASSLPGTSATGELFF. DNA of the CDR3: TGTGCCAGCAGCTTGCCCGGGACTAGCGCTACCGGGGAGCTGTTTTTT.

In DNA, the CDR3 is TGTGCCAGCAGCCTCCCACTCCAGACAGGGTCAGATACGCAGTATTTT. This encodes CASSLPLQTGSDTQYF. The chain links TRBV3-1 (or the pseudogene TRBV3-2) to TRBJ2-3, with TRBD1 identical over 7 bases. V lost 4 bases and J lost 4; bases outside the gene matches: 11. The length of the CDR3 is 16 residues. Germline lookup yields CDR1 LGHDT and CDR2 YNNKEL (reference sequence).

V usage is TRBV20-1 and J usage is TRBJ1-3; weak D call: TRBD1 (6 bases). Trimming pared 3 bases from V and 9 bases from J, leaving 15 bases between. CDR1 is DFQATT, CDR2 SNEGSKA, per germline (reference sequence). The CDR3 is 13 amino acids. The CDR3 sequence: CSASPTARGTIYF. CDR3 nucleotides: TGCAGTGCTAGTCCGACAGCCAGGGGCACCATATATTTT.

The CDR3 region has the DNA TGTGCCAGCAGGACCGGGGAGGGAAACACCATATATTTT. Translating gives CASRTGEGNTIYF. The chain links TRBV6-6 to TRBJ1-3; no definite D call. Trimming removed 6 bases at V and 4 bases at J, with 10 bases between. This CDR3 has 13 residues. Looked up from germline, CDR1 is MNHNY and CDR2 is SVGAGI (reference sequence).

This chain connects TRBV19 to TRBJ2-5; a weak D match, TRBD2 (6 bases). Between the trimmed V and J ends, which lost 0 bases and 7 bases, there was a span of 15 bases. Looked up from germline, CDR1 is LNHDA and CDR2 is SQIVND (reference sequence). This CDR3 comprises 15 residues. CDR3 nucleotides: TGTGCCAGTAGTATAGATGCTCGCGGGATTAGGACCCAGTACTTC. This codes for CASSIDARGIRTQYF.

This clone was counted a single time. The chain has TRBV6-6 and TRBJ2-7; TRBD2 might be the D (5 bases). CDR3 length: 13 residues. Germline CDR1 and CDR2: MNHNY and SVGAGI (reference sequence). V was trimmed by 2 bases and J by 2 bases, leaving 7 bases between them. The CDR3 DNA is TGTGCCAGCAGTTACGAGCGGACCTACGAGCAGTACTTC. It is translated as CASSYERTYEQYF.

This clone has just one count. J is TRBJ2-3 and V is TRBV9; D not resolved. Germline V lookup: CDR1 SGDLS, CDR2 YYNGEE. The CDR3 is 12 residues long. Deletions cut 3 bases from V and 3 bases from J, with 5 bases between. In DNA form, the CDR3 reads TGTGCCAGCAGCGGTAAGACAGATACGCAGTATTTT. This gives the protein CASSGKTDTQYF.

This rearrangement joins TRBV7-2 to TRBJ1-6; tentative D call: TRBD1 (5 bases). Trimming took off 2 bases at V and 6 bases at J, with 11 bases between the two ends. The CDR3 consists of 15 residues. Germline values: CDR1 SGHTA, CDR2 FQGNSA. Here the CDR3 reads CASSLSGGGNSPLHF. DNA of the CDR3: TGTGCCAGCAGCTTATCGGGGGGTGGTAATTCACCCCTCCACTTT.

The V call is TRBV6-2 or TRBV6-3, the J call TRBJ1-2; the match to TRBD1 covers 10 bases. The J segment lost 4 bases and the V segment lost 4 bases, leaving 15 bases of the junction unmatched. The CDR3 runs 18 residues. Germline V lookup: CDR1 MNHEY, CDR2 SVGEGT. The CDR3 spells CASSSHRDRGRKIYGYTF. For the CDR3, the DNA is TGTGCCAGCAGTTCACACCGGGACAGGGGCCGAAAAATCTATGGCTACACCTTC.

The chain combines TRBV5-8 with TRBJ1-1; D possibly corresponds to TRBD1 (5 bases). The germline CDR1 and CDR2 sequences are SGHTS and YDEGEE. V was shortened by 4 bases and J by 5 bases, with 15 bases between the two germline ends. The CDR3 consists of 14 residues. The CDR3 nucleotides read TGTGCCAGCAGCCGGGGTCAGGGTCGGACTGAAGCTTTCTTT. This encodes CASSRGQGRTEAFF.

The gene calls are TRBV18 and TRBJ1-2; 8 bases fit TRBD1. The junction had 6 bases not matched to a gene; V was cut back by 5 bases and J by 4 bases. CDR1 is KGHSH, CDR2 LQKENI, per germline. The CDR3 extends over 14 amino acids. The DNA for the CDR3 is TGTGCCAGCTCATCCCTGACAGGGGCCTATGGCTACACCTTC. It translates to CASSSLTGAYGYTF.

The CDR3 spells CASSKSRAYNEQFF. The DNA for the CDR3 is TGTGCCAGTAGTAAGTCCCGGGCCTACAATGAGCAGTTCTTC. The gene calls are TRBV19 and TRBJ2-1; unclear D gene. The CDR3 runs to 14 residues. V was shortened by 4 bases and J by 2 bases, with 9 bases between the two germline ends. Germline-derived CDR1 and CDR2 are LNHDA and SQIVND (reference sequence).

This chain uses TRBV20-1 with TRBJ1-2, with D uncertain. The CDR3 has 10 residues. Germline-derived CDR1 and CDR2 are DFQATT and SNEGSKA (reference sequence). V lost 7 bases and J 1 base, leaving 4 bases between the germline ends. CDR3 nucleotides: TGCAGTGGGAGTAACTATGGCTACACCTTC. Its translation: CSGSNYGYTF.

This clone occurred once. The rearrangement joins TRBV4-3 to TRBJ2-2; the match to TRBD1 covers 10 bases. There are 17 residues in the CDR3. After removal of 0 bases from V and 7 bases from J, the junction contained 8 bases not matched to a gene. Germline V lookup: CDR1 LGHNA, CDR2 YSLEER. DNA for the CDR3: TGCGCCAGCAGCCAAGAAGGGACAGGGGTGTCGGGCGGGGAGCTGTTTTTT. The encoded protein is CASSQEGTGVSGGELFF.

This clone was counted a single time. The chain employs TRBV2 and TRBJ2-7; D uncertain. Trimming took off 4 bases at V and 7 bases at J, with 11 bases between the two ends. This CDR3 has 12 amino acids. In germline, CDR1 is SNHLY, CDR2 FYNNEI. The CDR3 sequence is CASSASLGEQYF. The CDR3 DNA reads TGTGCCAGCAGTGCCAGCCTGGGGGAGCAGTACTTC.

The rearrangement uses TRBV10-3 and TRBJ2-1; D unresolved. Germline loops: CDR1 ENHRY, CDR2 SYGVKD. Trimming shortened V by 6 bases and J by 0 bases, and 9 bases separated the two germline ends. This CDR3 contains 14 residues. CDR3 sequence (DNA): TGTGCCATCAGGCTCAGCAGCTCCTACAATGAGCAGTTCTTC. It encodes CAIRLSSSYNEQFF.

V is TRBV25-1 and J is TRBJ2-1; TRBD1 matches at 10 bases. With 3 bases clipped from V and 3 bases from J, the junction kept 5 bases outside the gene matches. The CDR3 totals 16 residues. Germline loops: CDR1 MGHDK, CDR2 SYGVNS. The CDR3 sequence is CASSDSGTGVYNEQFF. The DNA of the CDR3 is TGTGCCAGCAGTGACTCCGGGACAGGGGTCTACAATGAGCAGTTCTTC.

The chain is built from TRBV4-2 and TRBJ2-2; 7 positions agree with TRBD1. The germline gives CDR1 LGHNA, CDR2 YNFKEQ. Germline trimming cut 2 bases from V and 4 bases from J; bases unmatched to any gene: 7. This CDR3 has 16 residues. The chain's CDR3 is CASSQLGQDITGELFF. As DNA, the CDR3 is TGTGCCAGCAGCCAATTAGGACAGGACATCACCGGGGAGCTGTTTTTT.

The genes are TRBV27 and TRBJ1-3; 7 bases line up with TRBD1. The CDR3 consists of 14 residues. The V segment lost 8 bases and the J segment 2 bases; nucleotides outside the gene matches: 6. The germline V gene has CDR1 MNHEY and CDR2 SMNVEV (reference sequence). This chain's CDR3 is CASRPGTAGNTIYF. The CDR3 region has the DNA TGTGCCAGCCGCCCCGGGACAGCTGGAAACACCATATATTTT.

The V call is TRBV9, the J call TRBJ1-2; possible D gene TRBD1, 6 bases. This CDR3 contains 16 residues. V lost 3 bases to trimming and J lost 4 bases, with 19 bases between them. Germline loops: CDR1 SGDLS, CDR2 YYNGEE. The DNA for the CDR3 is TGTGCCAGCAGCGGTACTACGCACAGGGAGGGCTATGGCTACACCTTC. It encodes CASSGTTHREGYGYTF.

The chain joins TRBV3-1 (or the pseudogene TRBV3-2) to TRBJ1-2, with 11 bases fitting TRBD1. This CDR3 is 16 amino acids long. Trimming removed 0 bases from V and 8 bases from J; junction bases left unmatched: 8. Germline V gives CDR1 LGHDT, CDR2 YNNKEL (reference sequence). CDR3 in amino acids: CASSQDLGQGAGGYTF. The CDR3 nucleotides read TGTGCCAGCAGCCAAGATTTAGGACAGGGGGCTGGAGGCTACACCTTC.